The rows below give T cell receptor beta chains drawn from one sample of a study of blood T cell repertoires in COVID-19. This table comes from immunoSEQ multiplex PCR, and its TCRdb copy is limited to in-frame clones, with some not included. The data contain 83,000 or so clones, 75% to 85% of them singletons. Sequenced: peripheral blood. Receptor source: a woman of 80 years or more with acute or convalescent COVID-19. Both conserved end residues are part of each CDR3. Some rows have no size entry. The others give once, few or many, or a class for an expanded clone.

v_gene	j_gene	abundance	CDR3aa
TRBV4-2	TRBJ2-7	.	CASSQVASREHYEQYF
TRBV2	TRBJ1-1	.	CASSGHTQAFF
TRBV4-1	TRBJ2-2	.	CASSQDPTSGERTGELFF
TRBV11-2	TRBJ2-7	.	CASSLGTSGFYSYEQYF
TRBV4-2	TRBJ1-5	few	CASSQEPNRFNQPQHF
TRBV5-4	TRBJ2-3	once	CASSLIQNTDTQYF
TRBV5-1	TRBJ2-1	.	CASRPFTSGTDEQFF
TRBV3-1/TRBV3-2	TRBJ1-2	.	CASSRGGPYGYTF
TRBV29-1	TRBJ2-7	few	CSVWQNEQYF
TRBV10-3	TRBJ1-2	.	CAITHSGTDNYGYTF
TRBV29-1	TRBJ1-2	few	CSVAQGMDYGYTF
TRBV18	TRBJ2-1	.	CASSPMGLGINEQFF
TRBV4-3	TRBJ2-3	.	CASSQDSGLAGGGGSDTQYF
TRBV5-1	TRBJ2-5	.	CASGEGGRETQYF
TRBV29-1	TRBJ1-2	.	CSVVAGSWDGYTF
TRBV19	TRBJ2-2	.	CASSIVGGSGTGELFF
TRBV7-9	TRBJ2-7	.	CASRKNLAGGPPYEQYF
TRBV27	TRBJ2-2	.	CASSWDRGPGELFF
TRBV19	TRBJ2-3	.	CASKPTATGGTDTQYF
TRBV10-3	TRBJ1-5	.	CAIGTLDSNQPQHF
TRBV7-9	TRBJ1-1	many	CASSPNLRDSLKVVF
TRBV19	TRBJ1-2	.	CASSIAGTSYGYTF
TRBV10-1	TRBJ2-7	.	CASLGHEQYF
TRBV18	TRBJ1-6	few	CASSTGNTGGRSPLHF
TRBV28	TRBJ2-6	.	CASSPTGASGANVLTF
TRBV6-5	TRBJ1-5	.	CASSYSGYDQPQHF
TRBV11-2	TRBJ2-3	.	CASRAGTSGSTDTQYF
TRBV28	TRBJ1-6	.	CASSLKHRALPLDLHF
TRBV7-2	TRBJ1-2	.	CASSLQGSNYGYTF
TRBV28	TRBJ1-2	.	CASWEQGIVYGYTF
TRBV6-5	TRBJ1-1	.	CASTPIGTPGTEAFF